Listed here is a single T cell receptor beta chain. Its antigen is unknown. Germline-derived CDR1 and CDR2 are MNHEY and SVGAGI. The CDR3 is 14 amino acids. The V end was cut by 6 bases, the J end by 0 bases, with 11 bases between. This sample is drawn from a study of T cell responses to AZD1222 COVID-19 vaccine. Study-wide points: An increase in Spike-specific TCR breadth and depth was observed after two AZD1222 doses. White British people made up most donors, females outnumbered males, and clonal diversity was possibly underestimated. The study sampled repertoires only after the peak T cell response. With dominance at 160-218 and 743-854, vaccine-associated CD4 TCRs spanned spike.

Libraries were prepared by immunoSEQ multiplex PCR; TCRdb keeps only in-frame clonotypes and omits some of them. The sample has tens of thousands of clones; approximately 83% are singletons. The source material was peripheral blood, sampled 28 days after the second AZD1222 dose. The chain has TRBV6-5 and TRBJ1-1; D possibly corresponds to TRBD1 (5 bases). This TCR came from an adult who received the AZD1222 COVID-19 vaccine. CDR3: CASSRQSMNTEAFF. The CDR3 bases are TGTGCCAGCAGCCGACAGAGCATGAACACTGAAGCTTTCTTT.